The clone carrying this T cell receptor (beta chain) appeared once. The target antigen is unknown. The sample comes from a study of T cell responses to AZD1222 COVID-19 vaccine. Across the whole study: It was second doses at about 4 or about 12 weeks that were pooled. Whole-study results and caveats: When two AZD1222 doses had been given, Spike-specific TCR breadth and depth rose. Donors were largely white British and mainly female; clonal diversity was possibly underestimated. Just a handful of people given AZD1222 tested seropositive at baseline.

Profiled with immunoSEQ multiplex PCR; TCRdb holds only in-frame clones, not every one. The sample has approximately 94,000 clones; around nine tenths are singletons. The CDR3 has 15 amino acids. Trimming took 4 bases from V and 6 from J, leaving 15 bases between them. The germline V gene encodes CDR1 MNHEY and CDR2 SVGAGI. The sample was peripheral blood, taken on day 0 of AZD1222 vaccination. The chain recombines TRBV6-5 with TRBJ2-2; tentatively, D is TRBD1 (5 bases). The clonotype comes from an adult in good health. The CDR3 spells CASSWGPTDPGELFF. The DNA for the CDR3 is TGTGCCAGCAGTTGGGGCCCGACAGATCCCGGGGAGCTGTTTTTT.